This passage covers 27 T cell receptor beta chains from one sample sequenced in a study of cytomegalovirus exposure and HLA in healthy donors. 60 Vbeta and 13 Jbeta primers were used in PCR. Only in-frame clones appear in the TCRdb table, and some are missing; sequencing was by immunoSEQ multiplex PCR. The profile covers around 150,000 clones, with approximately 72% appearing a single time and about 2% taken by the ten largest. Material: PBMCs. These receptors originate from a female donor in good health and CMV-seronegative.

J is TRBJ1-2 and V is TRBV4-1; possible D gene TRBD1, 5 bases. Germline V gene sequence: CDR1 MGHRA, CDR2 YSYEKL. CDR3 size: 15 residues. V was pared by 0 bases and J by 7 bases, with 15 bases between. CDR3 sequence: CASSQEEGNRAGYTF. DNA for the CDR3: TGCGCCAGCAGCCAAGAGGAGGGGAATAGGGCTGGCTACACCTTC.

This chain joins TRBV10-3 and TRBJ2-2, with 15 bases fitting TRBD2. Germline lookup yields CDR1 ENHRY and CDR2 SYGVKD. The junction had 7 bases not matched to a gene; V was cut back by 5 bases and J by 3 bases. This CDR3 contains 18 residues. The CDR3 sequence: CAISRTSGGAMDTGELFF. CDR3 nucleotide sequence: TGTGCCATCAGTCGGACTAGCGGGGGGGCAATGGACACCGGGGAGCTGTTTTTT.

This clone was seen just once. The genes are TRBV19 and TRBJ1-2; 10 bases line up with TRBD1. Germline lookup yields CDR1 LNHDA and CDR2 SQIVND (reference sequence). The CDR3 is 14 amino acids. V was pared by 4 bases and J by 7 bases, with 6 bases of the junction left unmatched. The CDR3 here is CASSTRQGASGYTF. The DNA of the CDR3 is TGTGCCAGTAGTACCAGACAGGGGGCGAGTGGCTACACCTTC. The full variable domain, with the rest looked up from reference TRBV19 and TRBJ1-2, is DGGITQSPKYLFRKEGQNVTLSCEQNLNHDAMYWYRQDPGQGLRLIYYSQIVNDFQKGDIAEGYSVSREKKESFPLTVTSAQKNPTAFYLCASSTRQGASGYTFGSGTRLTVV.

V usage is TRBV30 and J usage is TRBJ2-3; TRBD2 matches at 9 bases. Germline V gene sequence: CDR1 GTSNPN, CDR2 SVGIG (reference sequence). Unmatched junction bases numbered 4, after V lost 1 base and J lost 5 bases. The CDR3 covers 14 residues. CDR3: CAWSGAGGLDTQYF. For the CDR3, the DNA is TGTGCCTGGAGTGGAGCGGGGGGCTTAGATACGCAGTATTTT.

The chain has TRBV5-1 and TRBJ2-3; no firm D call. The CDR3 totals 15 residues. Per germline, CDR1 SGHRS and CDR2 YFSETQ. Trimming cost V 0 bases and J 6 bases, with 14 bases left between them. The CDR3 DNA follows: TGCGCCAGCAGCTTGGCGGTCCCGAACGGGGATACGCAGTATTTT. This codes for CASSLAVPNGDTQYF. The entire variable domain, with the rest obtained from reference TRBV5-1 and TRBJ2-3, is as follows: KAGVTQTPRYLIKTRGQQVTLSCSPISGHRSVSWYQQTPGQGLQFLFEYFSETQRNKGNFPGRFSGRQFSNSRSEMNVSTLELGDSALYLCASSLAVPNGDTQYFGPGTRLTVL.

V and J are TRBV18 and TRBJ2-1; D remains ambiguous. Germline V gene data show CDR1 as KGHSH and CDR2 as LQKENI. Between the trimmed V and J ends, which lost 6 bases and 6 bases, there was a span of 18 bases. The CDR3 is 15 residues long. CDR3 amino acids: CASSRSVVSGNEQFF. CDR3 in DNA: TGTGCCAGCTCCCGCTCTGTTGTCAGTGGCAATGAGCAGTTCTTC.

The chain combines TRBV5-1 with TRBJ2-1; 9 nucleotides align to TRBD1. With 6 bases clipped from V and 4 bases from J, the junction kept 8 bases outside the gene matches. The germline CDR1 and CDR2 sequences are SGHRS and YFSETQ. The CDR3 is 15 amino acids. The CDR3 spells CASIRETGGYNEQFF. The CDR3 DNA follows: TGCGCCAGCATCCGTGAGACAGGGGGTTACAATGAGCAGTTCTTC. The full variable domain, in which reference TRBV5-1 and TRBJ2-1 provide the parts outside the CDR3, is KAGVTQTPRYLIKTRGQQVTLSCSPISGHRSVSWYQQTPGQGLQFLFEYFSETQRNKGNFPGRFSGRQFSNSRSEMNVSTLELGDSALYLCASIRETGGYNEQFFGPGTRLTVL.

The genes are TRBV21-1 and TRBJ1-3; the listed D gene, TRBD1, was not tested against the DNA. TRBV21-1 is a recognized pseudogene. This CDR3 is built from 16 residues. CDR3 loop: CASSKGRDSSGNTIYF. The CDR3 nucleotides are TGTGCCAGCAGCAAAGGAAGGGACAGCTCTGGAAACACCATATATTTT.

In its sample, this clone was seen a few times. This chain links TRBV18 with TRBJ2-5; unclear D gene. The CDR3 loop spans 14 amino acids. The germline gives CDR1 KGHSH, CDR2 LQKENI. V was trimmed by 4 bases and J by 3 bases, leaving 12 bases between them. The CDR3 DNA sequence: TGTGCCAGCTCACTCACTGACTTAAAAGAGACCCAGTACTTC. It translates to CASSLTDLKETQYF.

The chain joins TRBV5-4 to TRBJ1-4; possibly TRBD1 for D (6 bases). The CDR3 runs 14 residues. The V and J ends lost 5 bases and 3 bases respectively, with 11 bases between them. Looked up from germline, CDR1 is SGHNT and CDR2 is YYREEE (reference sequence). In DNA, the CDR3 is TGTGCCAGCAGTCCTGGGGGCGCTAATGAAAAACTGTTTTTT. It specifies CASSPGGANEKLFF.

J is TRBJ2-3 and V is TRBV7-3; D unclear. Germline V gives CDR1 SGHTA, CDR2 FQGTGA. Trimming removed 2 bases at V and 2 bases at J, with 14 bases between. The CDR3 sequence is 16 residues long. The CDR3 region has the DNA TGTGCCAGCAGCTTAGACCCGGGTACCCTCACAGATACGCAGTATTTT. Protein product: CASSLDPGTLTDTQYF.

Only one count was recorded for this clone. The junction departs from the called germline gene at one end, perhaps through a read error. The rearrangement links TRBV19 to TRBJ2-6, with D perhaps TRBD1 (5 bases). The CDR3 has 16 amino acids. Germline CDR1 is LNHDA and CDR2 is SQIVND (reference sequence). The CDR3 DNA reads as TGTGCCAGTAGTCGACGGATGGTCTCTGGGGCCAACGTCCTGACCTTC. Translated, it gives CASSRRMVSGANVLTF.

This clone was recorded a few times. CDR3 region: CASSVDRLSDTQYF. The CDR3 region has the DNA TGCGCCAGCAGTGTAGACAGGCTATCAGATACGCAGTATTTT. This sequence joins TRBV10-1 and TRBJ2-3; weak D call: TRBD1 (6 bases). This CDR3 has 14 amino acids. Germline assignment: CDR1 WNHNN and CDR2 SYGVQD (reference sequence). Deletions cut 4 bases from V and 4 bases from J, with 12 bases between.

The rearrangement uses TRBV15 and TRBJ2-7; the D gene is possibly TRBD2 (6 bases). The V end was cut by 0 bases, the J end by 3 bases, with 9 bases between. Germline assignment: CDR1 LNHNV and CDR2 YYDKDF (reference sequence). The CDR3 length is 14 residues. The CDR3 loop is CATSRDGTFYEQYF. The CDR3 DNA reads as TGTGCCACCAGCAGAGACGGGACTTTCTACGAGCAGTACTTC.

A few counts support this clone. This sample also contains other DNA sequences that code for the same CDR3. This rearrangement joins TRBV30 to TRBJ1-2; possibly TRBD1 for D (6 bases). Trimming took 4 bases from V and 2 from J, leaving 8 bases between them. From germline, CDR1 is GTSNPN and CDR2 SVGIG (reference sequence). The CDR3 sequence is 12 residues long. This CDR3 is CAWTTGNYGYTF. DNA of the CDR3: TGTGCCTGGACCACAGGGAACTATGGCTACACCTTC.

The sample holds a few counts of this clone. The chain couples TRBV7-6 to TRBJ2-7; TRBD1 is a possible D gene (6 bases). V was cut by 5 bases and J by 0 bases, with 14 bases left in between. Germline-derived CDR1 and CDR2 are SGHVS and FNYEAQ. The CDR3 loop spans 15 amino acids. CDR3 DNA: TGTGCCAGCAGCCCCCTGGGGGCGCCCTCCTACGAGCAGTACTTC. Its translation is CASSPLGAPSYEQYF.

This clone was seen a few times. The chain links TRBV6-1 to TRBJ2-1; D is perhaps TRBD2 (6 bases). Germline CDR1 reads MNHNS; CDR2 reads SASEGT. The ends were cut back, 4 bases at V and 6 bases at J, with 16 bases in the middle. The CDR3 loop spans 15 amino acids. The DNA of the CDR3 is TGTGCCAGCAGTGGTGAATGGGGGGAGGCCAATGAGCAGTTCTTC. It yields the protein CASSGEWGEANEQFF.

This chain connects TRBV7-6 to TRBJ1-1, with D perhaps TRBD1 (5 bases). The CDR3 spans 16 residues. V lost 4 bases, J lost 1 base, and 16 bases lay in between. The germline V gene has CDR1 SGHVS and CDR2 FNYEAQ. The CDR3 protein is CASSSRGRGENTEAFF. The DNA of the CDR3 is TGTGCCAGCAGCTCACGGGGGAGAGGGGAGAACACTGAAGCTTTCTTT. The full variable domain, with the rest looked up from reference TRBV7-6 and TRBJ1-1, is GAGVSQSPRYKVTKRGQDVALRCDPISGHVSLYWYRQALGQGPEFLTYFNYEAQQDKSGLPNDRFSAERPEGSISTLTIQRTEQRDSAMYRCASSSRGRGENTEAFFGQGTRLTVV.

This sequence joins TRBV5-1 and TRBJ1-4, with 8 bases aligning to TRBD1. The CDR3 spans 14 residues. Germline lookup yields CDR1 SGHRS and CDR2 YFSETQ. Trimming took 4 bases from V and 7 from J; bases not matched to a gene: 6. The CDR3 loop is CASSPDRVREKLFF. The DNA for the CDR3 is TGCGCCAGCAGCCCGGACAGGGTGCGTGAAAAACTGTTTTTT.

The chain employs TRBV28 and TRBJ2-3; D uncertain. Trimming removed 2 bases at V and 1 base at J, with 13 bases between. Germline V gene data show CDR1 as MDHEN and CDR2 as SYDVKM. The CDR3 is 16 residues long. CDR3 region: CASSLISDTRTDTQYF. The CDR3 DNA reads as TGTGCCAGCAGTTTAATCTCCGACACCCGCACAGATACGCAGTATTTT.

The chain employs TRBV29-1 and TRBJ2-5; 7 bases line up with TRBD1. V lost 4 bases, J lost 3 bases, and 11 bases stayed unmatched. This CDR3 has 15 residues. Germline CDR1 SQVTM, CDR2 ANQGSEA. The CDR3 is CSVARQGLSEETQYF. In nucleotides, the CDR3 is TGCAGCGTTGCACGACAGGGATTATCGGAAGAGACCCAGTACTTC.

The CDR3 DNA sequence: TGTGCCAGCAGCTTTGGACCCGGGACTGTTACCTACGAGCAGTACTTC. It translates to CASSFGPGTVTYEQYF. The chain combines TRBV5-4 with TRBJ2-7; D might be TRBD2 (6 bases). V dropped 2 bases and J dropped 2 bases, with 17 bases sitting between them. This CDR3 is 16 amino acids long. Germline CDR1 SGHNT, CDR2 YYREEE (reference sequence).

The J gene is TRBJ2-3, the V gene TRBV29-1; TRBD2 matches at 8 bases. This CDR3 is 14 amino acids long. CDR1 SQVTM and CDR2 ANQGSEA come from the germline V gene. J gave up 6 bases and V 1 base, and 6 bases lay outside the gene matches. CDR3 sequence reads: CSVEGRGGKDTQYF. Here the CDR3 DNA reads TGCAGCGTTGAAGGTCGGGGGGGCAAGGATACGCAGTATTTT.

The chain combines TRBV18 with TRBJ1-5; D gene uncertain. This CDR3 is built from 16 residues. V was trimmed by 6 bases and J by 0 bases, leaving 15 bases between them. Per germline, CDR1 KGHSH and CDR2 LQKENI. CDR3 region: CASSPEAVYSNQPQHF. CDR3 sequence (DNA): TGTGCCAGCTCCCCCGAGGCGGTTTATAGCAATCAGCCCCAGCATTTT.

The chain combines TRBV7-9 with TRBJ2-1; 7 nucleotides agree with TRBD1. V was pared by 3 bases and J by 4 bases, with 15 bases of the junction left unmatched. CDR1 is SEHNR, CDR2 FQNEAQ, per germline (reference sequence). This CDR3 has 18 amino acids. CDR3 sequence: CASSFLTGDVRGYNEQFF. CDR3 nucleotide sequence: TGTGCCAGCAGCTTCCTCACAGGGGACGTGAGGGGATACAATGAGCAGTTCTTC.

The chain joins TRBV6-5 to TRBJ2-7, with unresolved D. The ends were cut back, 5 bases at V and 8 bases at J, with 16 bases in the middle. Germline V gene data show CDR1 as MNHEY and CDR2 as SVGAGI. This CDR3 comprises 13 residues. The CDR3 reads CASSEIVGVQQYF. CDR3 nucleotides: TGTGCCAGCAGTGAAATCGTGGGCGTCCAGCAGTACTTC.

The chain has TRBV10-3 and TRBJ2-5, with TRBD2 matching 8 bases. CDR1 and CDR2 (germline): ENHRY, SYGVKD. V lost 4 bases to trimming and J lost 5 bases; unmatched junction nucleotides: 6. CDR3 size: 14 residues. The CDR3 DNA reads TGTGCCATCAGTGTTAGCGGGGCGAGGGAGACCCAGTACTTC. As protein: CAISVSGARETQYF.